This T cell receptor beta chain was obtained from a study of monozygotic twins with inflammatory bowel disease (dated by TCRdb to between 2017 and 2020). Background for the entire study: A total of some 28 monozygotic twin pairs were included in the full study, comprising nine German pairs (four IBD-concordant, five IBD-discordant) and 19 IBD-discordant Danish pairs. The search for disease-associated traits relied mainly on comparing IBD patients with their genetically identical healthy co-twins within discordant pairs. Each individual had, on average, about 151 000 unique TCRalpha sequences and 181 000 unique TCRbeta sequences available for analysis. Here is what the overall study found, with its caveats: Different T cell subtypes could not be distinguished in the analysis. Repertoire similarity did not differ between concordant and discordant twins, which could be due to limited statistical power. Background noise and inter-individual variability may have been introduced into the repertoires by the differing immunosuppressive treatments among patients. Fewer clonotypes were shared with other individuals by IBD patients than by healthy twins, most markedly in patients showing signs of disease activity. IBD patients had lower TCRbeta repertoire diversity, measured by the inverse Simpson index, than their healthy co-twins. The results gave no support for a single strong signal or clonotype linked to IBD.

Library preparation was by 5' RACE. The input for every TCR library was around 4,000 ng of total RNA. For each sample, cDNA synthesis with SMARTScribe reverse transcriptase was split into eight separate reactions. During cDNA synthesis, unique molecular identifiers containing a 6-nucleotide sample barcode were introduced by template switching. Amplification of TCRalpha and TCRbeta cDNA involved two nested PCRs of about 15 and 9 cycles, and each PCR was followed by bead purification. Before amplification, cDNA was treated with uracil DNA-glycosylase and purified using the QIAquick PCR purification kit. The second PCR was the step at which Illumina TruSeq-compatible adapters and sample-specific barcodes were added. Library quality and concentration were checked on TapeStation and Qubit, and libraries were pooled at around 4.7 ng each. The pooled libraries were sequenced with 2 x 100 bp reads and custom sequencing primers on an Illumina HiSeq2500 single-index Rapid Run. In the paper's pipeline: MiGEC version 1.2.6 was used for UMI-based consensus assembly to correct PCR and sequencing errors. MiXCR version 2.1.1 handled V(D)J alignment, clonotype assembly and CDR3 extraction. To normalise gene usage, clonotype sharing and MAIT/NKT TCR abundance, the analysis used the top 1000, 10 000 and 20 000 clonotypes per sample. Diversity was computed as the inverse Simpson index with the vegan R package after downsampling to 27 000 UMIs. Paired Mann-Whitney U tests were applied to discordant twin pairs, and Benjamini-Hochberg correction was used for multiple testing. TCRdb reprocessed the reads and lists each CDR3 protein sequence as a single entry, with no DNA. TCRdb's processing, not the study's, gives the V and J calls here. The table kept for this sample lists approximately 400,000 distinct CDR3 sequences. The top ten constitute around 2.5% of the sample.

From each donor, a roughly 2.7 ml peripheral blood sample was drawn into PAXgene tubes and stored at -80 degrees C. Without T cell sorting, total RNA was isolated from whole blood using the PAXgene blood miRNA kit on an automated QIAcube. Deep TCRalpha and TCRbeta repertoire profiling with unique molecular barcoding was performed on peripheral blood of monozygotic twin pairs concordant or discordant for inflammatory bowel disease. Smoking habits were recorded for all twin pairs, with individuals classified as current, former or never smokers. Its CDR3 holds 15 amino acids, cysteine through phenylalanine. The entry carries no DNA sequence. The germline V gene (reference sequence) sets CDR1 to DFQATT and CDR2 to SNEGSKA. As concerns this clonotype: No cognate antigen has been identified for it.

The receptor's source is a human donor with ulcerative colitis or Crohn's disease, or a healthy co-twin of an affected twin (not recorded which). The sample comprised blood. In this chain, TRBV20-1 is recombined with TRBJ2-6; TCRdb gives TRBD1 as the D gene, but with no DNA this cannot be confirmed. The CDR3 in this case is CSAPVRGTGANVLTF.